This T cell receptor (beta chain) was recorded in a study of monozygotic twins with inflammatory bowel disease. Findings of the study overall: Differing immunosuppressive treatments may have added variability to patient repertoires.

On this clonotype: Its cognate antigen is unknown.

TCRdb re-called the 5' RACE reads and catalogs CDR3 proteins one per entry, DNA excluded. The specimen's table records 440,000 or so distinct CDR3 sequences. Per germline, CDR1 LNHDA and CDR2 SQIVND (reference sequence). The CDR3 has 15 amino acids. Material for sequencing was blood. This chain joins TRBV19 and TRBJ2-1; lacking DNA, the TRBD2 call made by TCRdb goes unchecked. This TCR came from a human donor with ulcerative colitis or Crohn's disease, or a healthy co-twin of an affected twin (not recorded which). CDR3 in amino acids: CASTPEGLDYNEQFF.